A single sample gave rise to the 13 T cell receptor beta chains below, sequenced in a study of blood T cell repertoires in COVID-19. TCRdb's copy holds only in-frame clones and misses some; the assay was immunoSEQ multiplex PCR. The profile shows roughly 240,000 clones, roughly 83% of them singletons. The specimen was PBMCs or T cells enriched from blood (not recorded which). Source of these receptors: a woman aged 50 to 65 who had recovered from COVID-19.

This sequence joins TRBV6-5 and TRBJ1-5, with TRBD1 matching 9 bases. Trimming cost V 5 bases and J 6 bases; bases outside gene matches: 5. Germline V gene data show CDR1 as MNHEY and CDR2 as SVGAGI. The CDR3 is made up of 14 amino acids. The CDR3 loop reads CASSRQGVSQPQHF. CDR3 sequence (DNA): TGTGCCAGCAGTCGACAGGGGGTAAGTCAGCCCCAGCATTTT.

The V gene is TRBV18, the J gene TRBJ2-7; tentative D call: TRBD1 (5 bases). Per the germline V gene, CDR1 is KGHSH and CDR2 is LQKENI. The CDR3 consists of 13 residues. V lost 2 bases and J 2 bases, leaving 7 bases between the germline ends. The CDR3 DNA follows: TGTGCCAGCTCACCAAAAGGGGCCTACGAGCAGTACTTC. Protein sequence: CASSPKGAYEQYF.

The rearrangement joins TRBV27 to TRBJ2-5; 13 bases agree with TRBD2. V shed 5 bases, J shed 5 bases, and the junction held 5 bases outside the gene matches. The CDR3 has 15 residues. The germline gives CDR1 MNHEY, CDR2 SMNVEV (reference sequence). In DNA, the CDR3 is TGTGCCAGCAGTCGAGGGACTAGCGGGACGGAGACCCAGTACTTC. Protein: CASSRGTSGTETQYF.

The chain is built from TRBV7-9 and TRBJ1-1; 8 positions match TRBD1. Germline V gene sequence: CDR1 SEHNR, CDR2 FQNEAQ (reference sequence). The length of the CDR3 is 14 residues. The V and J ends lost 5 bases and 7 bases, in that order; junction bases with no gene match: 9. The chain's CDR3 is CASSPRTGRIEAFF. For the CDR3, the DNA is TGTGCCAGCAGCCCACGGACAGGGCGGATTGAAGCTTTCTTT. Filled out from reference TRBV7-9 and TRBJ1-1, the complete variable domain reads DTGVSQNPRHKITKRGQNVTFRCDPISEHNRLYWYRQTLGQGPEFLTYFQNEAQLEKSRLLSDRFSAERPKGSFSTLEIQRTEQGDSAMYLCASSPRTGRIEAFFGQGTRLTVV.

This sequence joins TRBV16 and TRBJ1-1, with D uncertain. V gave up 1 base and J gave up 7 bases, with 10 bases separating them. The CDR3 totals 13 residues. Germline values: CDR1 KGHSY, CDR2 FQNENV. The CDR3 here is CASSQFTGIEAFF. CDR3 nucleotide sequence: TGTGCCAGCAGCCAATTCACCGGTATTGAAGCTTTCTTT.

The CDR3 spells CASSLLVYEQYF. The CDR3 DNA is TGTGCCAGCAGTTTACTTGTCTACGAGCAGTACTTC. V is TRBV28 and J is TRBJ2-7; D gene uncertain. V was clipped by 2 bases and J by 3 bases, with 5 bases between them. The V gene's germline CDR1 is MDHEN and CDR2 SYDVKM. The CDR3 spans 12 residues.

V usage is TRBV11-2 and J usage is TRBJ2-7, with 7 bases lining up with TRBD2. The CDR3 sequence is 15 residues long. Germline-derived CDR1 and CDR2 are SGHAT and FQNNGV. The V gene end was trimmed by 2 bases and the J gene end by 3 bases; junction bases not matched to a gene: 7. CDR3 protein: CASSLSGVRDYEQYF. The CDR3 bases are TGTGCCAGCAGCTTAAGCGGGGTTCGCGACTACGAGCAGTACTTC.

The V and J genes are TRBV29-1 and TRBJ1-1; 7 nucleotides align to TRBD1. Germline V lookup: CDR1 SQVTM, CDR2 ANQGSEA. The V gene end was trimmed by 7 bases and the J gene end by 5 bases; junction bases not matched to a gene: 10. There are 13 residues in the CDR3. The CDR3 DNA reads TGCAGCGGGCACAGGGGTCGCGTAACTGAAGCTTTCTTT. Its protein is CSGHRGRVTEAFF. Based on the CDR3 plus reference TRBV29-1 and TRBJ1-1, the full variable domain is SAVISQKPSRDICQRGTSLTIQCQVDSQVTMMFWYRQQPGQSLTLIATANQGSEATYESGFVIDKFPISRPNLTFSTLTVSNMSPEDSSIYLCSGHRGRVTEAFFGQGTRLTVV.

The chain combines TRBV27 with TRBJ1-4, with TRBD1 as a possible D gene (6 bases). Germline loops: CDR1 MNHEY, CDR2 SMNVEV (reference sequence). This CDR3 is 15 amino acids long. V shed 5 bases and J shed 0 bases, with 10 bases lying between them. The CDR3 is CASSTYRATNEKLFF. CDR3 sequence (DNA): TGTGCCAGCAGTACATACAGGGCAACTAATGAAAAACTGTTTTTT.

The chain uses TRBV6-2 or TRBV6-3 and TRBJ1-3; D unresolved. CDR3 length equals 17 residues. CDR1 is MNHEY and CDR2 is SVGEGT in the germline V gene. Trimming removed 2 bases from V and 0 bases from J, with 14 bases in between. CDR3 protein: CASSYRSLKSSGNTIYF. The CDR3 nucleotides read TGTGCCAGCAGTTACCGAAGCTTGAAGAGCTCTGGAAACACCATATATTTT.

This clone was counted once. The chain has TRBV7-9 and TRBJ1-2; possibly TRBD1 for D (5 bases). Trimming removed 4 bases from V and 4 bases from J, with 13 bases in between. The CDR3 has 14 amino acids. In germline, CDR1 is SEHNR, CDR2 FQNEAQ (reference sequence). CDR3 residues: CASSSTARGYGYTF. The DNA for the CDR3 is TGTGCCAGCAGCTCGACAGCGCGAGGCTATGGCTACACCTTC.

This CDR3 is CASSSPEWGGSDTQYF. The CDR3 bases are TGTGCCAGCAGTTCCCCAGAGTGGGGAGGGTCAGATACGCAGTATTTT. This chain connects TRBV6-2 or TRBV6-3 to TRBJ2-3; 7 bases match TRBD2. J was trimmed by 4 bases and V by 4 bases; bases with no gene match: 11. CDR1 MNHEY and CDR2 SVGEGT come from the germline V gene. The CDR3 runs 16 residues.

This clone has a single count. The chain recombines TRBV7-9 with TRBJ1-1, with 9 bases matching TRBD1. Per germline, CDR1 SEHNR and CDR2 FQNEAQ (reference sequence). The CDR3 is 16 amino acids. V lost 5 bases and J lost 5; bases outside the gene matches: 12. CDR3 region: CASSDRTGDYRTEAFF. In DNA form, the CDR3 reads TGTGCCAGCAGCGACCGGACAGGGGATTATAGGACTGAAGCTTTCTTT.